The 21 T cell receptor beta chains in this list originate from one sample, sequenced in a study of blood T cell repertoires in COVID-19. Generated by immunoSEQ multiplex PCR, the TCRdb table keeps only in-frame clones and is missing some. The profile covers 130,000 to 150,000 clones, with 79% appearing a single time and 3.5% to 4.5% taken by the ten largest. The sequencing input was peripheral blood. These receptors were obtained from a man in his sixties with acute or convalescent COVID-19.

V gene TRBV12-3 or TRBV12-4 combines with J gene TRBJ2-7; 7 bases line up with TRBD1. The CDR3 spans 13 residues. Trimming cost V 5 bases and J 7 bases; bases outside gene matches: 8. The CDR3: CASSPRQGREQYF. The CDR3 nucleotides are TGTGCCAGCAGTCCTAGACAGGGTAGGGAGCAGTACTTC.

This clone was seen just once. In DNA, the CDR3 is TGTGCCAGCAGTCGCACATCACTAGGACAGCCGTCCGAGCAGTACTTC. Residues: CASSRTSLGQPSEQYF. The V gene is TRBV6-6, the J gene TRBJ2-7, with D tentatively TRBD1 (6 bases). The CDR3 spans 16 residues. Germline values: CDR1 MNHNY, CDR2 SVGAGI (reference sequence). V was clipped by 5 bases and J by 6 bases, with 23 bases between them.

The chain uses TRBV7-9 and TRBJ1-1; 8 nucleotides match TRBD1. This CDR3 contains 15 residues. Trimming took 4 bases from V and 5 from J; bases not matched to a gene: 9. Germline V gene data show CDR1 as SEHNR and CDR2 as FQNEAQ (reference sequence). In DNA, the CDR3 is TGTGCCAGCAGCTCTAACCCTGGACAGGGTACTGAAGCTTTCTTT. This gives the protein CASSSNPGQGTEAFF.

Only a few counts were recorded for this clone. V is TRBV6-2 or TRBV6-3 and J is TRBJ2-2; 9 bases line up with TRBD2. Germline CDR1 MNHEY, CDR2 SVGEGT. This CDR3 has 16 residues. Losses at the gene ends were 4 bases for V and 8 bases for J; bases not matched to a gene: 11. The CDR3 reads CASSSLAGTFGGELFF. CDR3 nucleotide sequence: TGTGCCAGCAGTTCCCTAGCGGGGACCTTTGGGGGGGAGCTGTTTTTT.

V is TRBV7-3 and J is TRBJ1-6, with 7 nucleotides matching TRBD1. The CDR3 totals 15 residues. V gave up 2 bases and J gave up 9 bases; unmatched junction bases: 7. CDR1 and CDR2 from the germline V gene are SGHTA and FQGTGA. This CDR3 reads CASSLQGGSSSPLHF. CDR3 DNA: TGTGCCAGCAGCTTACAGGGGGGATCAAGTTCACCCCTCCACTTT.

The chain combines TRBV3-1 (or the pseudogene TRBV3-2) with TRBJ2-7, with TRBD2 as a possible D gene (6 bases). This CDR3 has 12 residues. Trimming cost V 5 bases and J 7 bases, with 12 bases left between them. Germline CDR1 is LGHDT and CDR2 is YNNKEL (reference sequence). In DNA, the CDR3 is TGTGCCAGCAGCGTAATACGGGAGGAGCAGTACTTC. Translating gives CASSVIREEQYF.

This clone has ten or more counts. V is TRBV3-1 (or the pseudogene TRBV3-2) and J is TRBJ2-3; TRBD2 agrees at 8 bases. This CDR3 has 20 amino acids. The V gene's germline CDR1 is LGHDT and CDR2 YNNKEL (reference sequence). V was clipped by 4 bases and J by 2 bases; unmatched bases: 20. The CDR3 protein is CASSLGPAVSGREDTDTQYF. Written as DNA, the CDR3 is TGTGCCAGCAGCCTCGGGCCCGCGGTTTCGGGGCGGGAGGACACAGATACGCAGTATTTT.

The V call is TRBV19, the J call TRBJ2-5; 11 nucleotides match TRBD2. Germline loops: CDR1 LNHDA, CDR2 SQIVND (reference sequence). With V trimmed by 1 base and J by 7 bases, 5 bases remained unmatched. The CDR3 length is 15 residues. CDR3 DNA: TGTGCCAGTAGTATAGGACTAGCGGGAACCGGGACCCAGTACTTC. Protein product: CASSIGLAGTGTQYF.

This clone turned up a few times. V and J are TRBV5-4 and TRBJ2-1; 8 bases fit TRBD2. This CDR3 contains 18 residues. Germline V gives CDR1 SGHNT, CDR2 YYREEE (reference sequence). J was trimmed by 7 bases and V by 4 bases; bases with no gene match: 19. The CDR3, as DNA: TGTGCCAGCAGCCCTGGAGGGAGCGGGAGTGCATTAGTAAATGAGCAGTTCTTC. Amino acid sequence: CASSPGGSGSALVNEQFF.

This clone was counted only a few times. The chain carries TRBV28 and TRBJ1-6; TRBD1 matches 7 bases. CDR3 length: 15 amino acids. V trimming: 5 bases; J trimming: 7 bases; junction bases outside the gene matches: 8. Germline V gene lookup returns CDR1 MDHEN and CDR2 SYDVKM. This chain's CDR3 is CASSPPGTANSPLHF. The CDR3 DNA reads as TGTGCCAGCAGTCCCCCCGGGACAGCGAATTCACCCCTCCACTTT.

V usage is TRBV19 and J usage is TRBJ2-7; D not certain. Looked up from germline, CDR1 is LNHDA and CDR2 is SQIVND (reference sequence). Trimming took off 5 bases at V and 3 bases at J, with 14 bases between the two ends. This CDR3 has 14 amino acids. The CDR3 here is CASSPRIAFYEQYF. The CDR3 DNA reads TGTGCCAGTAGTCCTAGGATTGCGTTCTACGAGCAGTACTTC. Based on the CDR3 plus reference TRBV19 and TRBJ2-7, the full variable domain is DGGITQSPKYLFRKEGQNVTLSCEQNLNHDAMYWYRQDPGQGLRLIYYSQIVNDFQKGDIAEGYSVSREKKESFPLTVTSAQKNPTAFYLCASSPRIAFYEQYFGPGTRLTVT.

This clone is a singleton in its sample. The chain links TRBV9 to TRBJ2-5; TRBD2 might be the D (6 bases). CDR1 and CDR2 from the germline V gene are SGDLS and YYNGEE. This CDR3 region has 12 residues. V gave up 5 bases and J gave up 7 bases, with 12 bases separating them. CDR3 region: CASSAPGGTQYF. Written as DNA, the CDR3 is TGTGCCAGCAGTGCCCCCGGGGGGACCCAGTACTTC.

This chain joins TRBV3-1 (or the pseudogene TRBV3-2) and TRBJ2-1; 13 bases line up with TRBD2. The trim removed 4 bases at V and 0 bases at J, leaving 12 bases unmatched. Germline loops: CDR1 LGHDT, CDR2 YNNKEL (reference sequence). This CDR3 contains 20 residues. DNA of the CDR3: TGTGCCAGCAGCCGGCTGTCGGGACTAGCGGGACCGTCCTCCTACAATGAGCAGTTCTTC. Protein product: CASSRLSGLAGPSSYNEQFF.

There are a few counts of this clone. V usage is TRBV5-6 and J usage is TRBJ2-5; 9 positions match TRBD1. Trimming took 0 bases from V and 3 from J; bases not matched to a gene: 0. CDR3 length: 14 residues. CDR1 SGHDT and CDR2 YYEEEE come from the germline V gene. CDR3 protein: CASSLGTGEETQYF. CDR3 bases: TGTGCCAGCAGCTTGGGGACAGGGGAAGAGACCCAGTACTTC.

This rearrangement joins TRBV7-2 to TRBJ1-3, with 12 bases lining up with TRBD1. This CDR3 spans 17 amino acids. Germline CDR1 reads SGHTA; CDR2 reads FQGNSA. J gave up 1 base and V 3 bases, and 4 bases lay outside the gene matches. CDR3 loop: CASSFGTGGSSGNTIYF. CDR3 sequence (DNA): TGTGCCAGCAGCTTTGGGACAGGGGGCAGTTCTGGAAACACCATATATTTT. The complete variable domain, with remaining parts taken from reference TRBV7-2 and TRBJ1-3, reads GAGVSQSPSNKVTEKGKDVELRCDPISGHTALYWYRQSLGQGLEFLIYFQGNSAPDKSGLPSDRFSAERTGGSVSTLTIQRTQQEDSAVYLCASSFGTGGSSGNTIYFGEGSWLTVV.

The chain is built from TRBV5-1 and TRBJ1-4; 7 nucleotides align to TRBD1. V shed 4 bases and J 2 bases; nucleotides not matched to a gene: 5. Germline CDR1 SGHRS, CDR2 YFSETQ. The CDR3 has 15 residues. The CDR3 protein is CASSVQTGTNEKLFF. For the CDR3, the DNA is TGCGCCAGCAGCGTTCAGACAGGGACTAATGAAAAACTGTTTTTT.

J is TRBJ2-7 and V is TRBV11-1; D not resolved. Deletions cut 3 bases from V and 1 base from J, with 10 bases between. From germline, CDR1 is SGHAT and CDR2 FQDESV (reference sequence). This CDR3 region has 14 residues. CDR3 nucleotides: TGTGCCAGCAGCTTCCGGGTCAATTCCTACGAGCAGTACTTC. It encodes CASSFRVNSYEQYF.

The chain combines TRBV4-2 with TRBJ2-7; TRBD2 matches 10 bases. The CDR3 extends over 17 amino acids. V was pared by 0 bases and J by 4 bases, with 9 bases of the junction left unmatched. CDR1 is LGHNA, CDR2 YNFKEQ, per germline. The CDR3 DNA follows: TGTGCCAGCAGCCAAGAACGGTTTACTAGCGGGGCTTACGAGCAGTACTTC. Amino acids: CASSQERFTSGAYEQYF.

V is TRBV7-3 and J is TRBJ2-7; possibly TRBD2 for D (6 bases). With 3 bases removed from V and 5 bases from J, the gap between germline ends came to 11 bases. The CDR3 has 13 amino acids. The germline V gene encodes CDR1 SGHTA and CDR2 FQGTGA. The DNA of the CDR3 is TGTGCCAGCAGCTTCCCAGGCGGGGACGAGCAGTACTTC. Amino acids: CASSFPGGDEQYF.

This chain links TRBV7-9 with TRBJ2-5; 13 bases line up with TRBD2. J was trimmed by 2 bases and V by 5 bases; bases with no gene match: 8. This CDR3 has 17 residues. CDR1 is SEHNR, CDR2 FQNEAQ, per germline (reference sequence). CDR3 region: CASSDRSGLAGQETQYF. The DNA for the CDR3 is TGTGCCAGCAGCGACCGGTCGGGACTAGCGGGACAAGAGACCCAGTACTTC.

V usage is TRBV6-5 and J usage is TRBJ2-3; maybe TRBD2 (6 bases). V shed 2 bases and J shed 1 base, with 10 bases lying between them. The germline V gene encodes CDR1 MNHEY and CDR2 SVGAGI. This CDR3 has 15 residues. This CDR3 reads CASSYVGGGTDTQYF. The DNA for the CDR3 is TGTGCCAGCAGTTACGTGGGAGGTGGCACAGATACGCAGTATTTT.